Sequencing of this T cell receptor beta chain was carried out in a study of cytomegalovirus exposure and HLA in healthy donors. The study, taken as a whole, reports: Published work reported that the classifier diagnosed cytomegalovirus status with high specificity and sensitivity.

This CDR3 contains 14 residues. Trimming shortened V by 4 bases and J by 7 bases, and 13 bases separated the two germline ends. CDR1 LGHNA and CDR2 YNFKEQ come from the germline V gene. Here immunoSEQ multiplex PCR was the method, and the copy in TCRdb shows in-frame clones only, minus some. This table holds under 200,000 clones, roughly 89% found once. Remarks on this clone: Its specificity is unknown.

The rearrangement joins TRBV4-2 to TRBJ2-2; possible D gene TRBD2, 5 bases. Sequences were obtained from PBMCs. The sequence came from a woman under 30 in good health and CMV-seropositive. CDR3 bases: TGTGCCAGCAGCCTCCCAGGACTTTTCGGGGAGCTGTTTTTT. Translating gives CASSLPGLFGELFF.